This TCR beta chain was identified during a study of shared T cell receptors in the human thymus. Profiled with immunoSEQ multiplex PCR; TCRdb holds only in-frame clones, not every one. The data show 720,000 or so clones, over 75% seen once. This clone was counted a single time. The CDR3 length is 16 residues. The germline V gene has CDR1 SGHDT and CDR2 YYEEEE. V shed 4 bases, J shed 3 bases, and the junction held 11 bases outside the gene matches. The same sample was also studied in work on human thymus T cells. As reported in that work: Thymus specimens were resections from corrective heart surgery. There were highly overlapping thymic repertoires among unrelated individuals, as related research reported.

The chain couples TRBV5-6 to TRBJ1-2; 8 bases match TRBD1. Specimen: thymocytes. The clonotype comes from a girl under two years old with a congenital heart defect. CDR3 residues: CASSPQDRDLYYGYTF. In DNA form, the CDR3 reads TGTGCCAGCAGCCCCCAGGACAGGGACCTTTACTATGGCTACACCTTC.